These 17 T cell receptor beta chains share one sample of origin, sequenced in a study of cytomegalovirus exposure and HLA in healthy donors. 60 Vbeta and 13 Jbeta primers were used in PCR. Generated by immunoSEQ multiplex PCR, the TCRdb table keeps only in-frame clones and is missing some. Of 45,000 to 60,000 clones in the sample, less than 75% are singletons; the top ten hold just under 6.5%. Input material: PBMCs. These receptors were taken from a man younger than 40 in good health and CMV-seronegative.

The chain has TRBV7-2 and TRBJ2-2, with 8 bases aligning to TRBD2. This CDR3 spans 15 amino acids. J was trimmed by 5 bases and V by 2 bases; bases with no gene match: 4. Germline V gene data show CDR1 as SGHTA and CDR2 as FQGNSA. CDR3 residues: CASSLTAGVTGELFF. CDR3 DNA sequence: TGTGCCAGCAGCTTAACAGCGGGAGTTACCGGGGAGCTGTTTTTT.

J is TRBJ2-4 and V is TRBV2, with TRBD1 identical over 9 bases. Germline CDR1 is SNHLY and CDR2 is FYNNEI. J gave up 5 bases and V 6 bases, and 8 bases lay outside the gene matches. The CDR3 contains 15 residues. CDR3 sequence (DNA): TGTGCCAGCAGACCGGGACAGGGAGTTCAAAACATTCAGTACTTC. Its protein product is CASRPGQGVQNIQYF.

The V gene is TRBV19, the J gene TRBJ2-2; D may be TRBD1 (6 bases). The CDR3 loop spans 17 amino acids. V was clipped by 3 bases and J by 0 bases, with 14 bases between them. In germline, CDR1 is LNHDA, CDR2 SQIVND (reference sequence). The CDR3 bases are TGTGCCAGTAGTATTACAGGACAGATTACGAACACCGGGGAGCTGTTTTTT. Translation: CASSITGQITNTGELFF.

This chain's CDR3 is CSVGTSGLYNEQFF. The CDR3 nucleotides are TGCAGCGTCGGAACTAGCGGGCTTTACAATGAGCAGTTCTTC. The chain is built from TRBV29-1 and TRBJ2-1, with 9 bases that match TRBD2. This CDR3 has 14 amino acids. The germline V gene has CDR1 SQVTM and CDR2 ANQGSEA. V dropped 6 bases and J dropped 4; count of bases not matched to a gene: 7.

The gene calls are TRBV13 and TRBJ2-7; D is possibly TRBD1 (6 bases). V lost 5 bases, J lost 3 bases, and 8 bases lay in between. CDR3 length equals 12 residues. Germline V CDR1 and CDR2: PRHDT, FYEKMQ (reference sequence). CDR3: CASSPRGYEQYF. The DNA of the CDR3 is TGTGCCAGCAGCCCCAGGGGCTACGAGCAGTACTTC.

The CDR3 DNA follows: TGTGCCAGCAGCTTATCTGGACAGGGAACAGATACGCAGTATTTT. This gives the protein CASSLSGQGTDTQYF. The chain joins TRBV7-2 to TRBJ2-3, with 8 nucleotides matching TRBD1. J lost 3 bases, V lost 2 bases, and 4 bases had no gene match. Germline CDR1 reads SGHTA; CDR2 reads FQGNSA. The CDR3 covers 15 residues. The variable domain in full, completed from reference TRBV7-2 and TRBJ2-3, reads GAGVSQSPSNKVTEKGKDVELRCDPISGHTALYWYRQSLGQGLEFLIYFQGNSAPDKSGLPSDRFSAERTGGSVSTLTIQRTQQEDSAVYLCASSLSGQGTDTQYFGPGTRLTVL.

This clone was detected a few times. This sequence joins TRBV7-9 and TRBJ1-1; maybe TRBD1 (5 bases). This CDR3 has 13 amino acids. Per the germline V gene, CDR1 is SEHNR and CDR2 is FQNEAQ (reference sequence). V dropped 5 bases and J dropped 4 bases, with 11 bases sitting between them. The CDR3 sequence is CASSPRRGTEAFF. The CDR3 DNA sequence: TGTGCCAGCAGCCCCCGGAGGGGCACTGAAGCTTTCTTT. Full variable domain (missing parts from reference TRBV7-9 and TRBJ1-1): DTGVSQNPRHKITKRGQNVTFRCDPISEHNRLYWYRQTLGQGPEFLTYFQNEAQLEKSRLLSDRFSAERPKGSFSTLEIQRTEQGDSAMYLCASSPRRGTEAFFGQGTRLTVV.

The sample holds one count of this clone. CDR3 protein: CASSDNRRGEQFF. In DNA, the CDR3 is TGTGCCAGCAGCGATAATCGGCGGGGTGAACAGTTCTTC. This chain connects TRBV7-7 to TRBJ2-1, with D possibly TRBD2 on 6 matching bases. Germline CDR1 SSHAT, CDR2 FNYEAQ (reference sequence). V lost 5 bases, J lost 13 bases, and 18 bases lay in between. This CDR3 spans 13 amino acids. Filled out from reference TRBV7-7 and TRBJ2-1, the complete variable domain reads GAGVSQSPRYKVTKRGQDVTLRCDPISSHATLYWYQQALGQGPEFLTYFNYEAQPDKSGLPSDRFSAERPEGSISTLTIQRTEQRDSAMYRCASSDNRRGEQFFGPGTRLTVL.

This chain links TRBV6-1 with TRBJ2-7; 9 bases agree with TRBD2. V was pared by 2 bases and J by 2 bases, with 1 base of the junction left unmatched. There are 14 residues in the CDR3. CDR1 is MNHNS and CDR2 is SASEGT in the germline V gene. The CDR3 DNA reads TGTGCCAGCAGTGAACAGCGGGAGGCCTACGAGCAGTACTTC. It yields the protein CASSEQREAYEQYF.

This rearrangement joins TRBV6-5 to TRBJ2-6, with 8 nucleotides matching TRBD1. The length of the CDR3 is 16 residues. Germline assignment: CDR1 MNHEY and CDR2 SVGAGI. V shed 6 bases, J shed 4 bases, and the junction held 8 bases outside the gene matches. This CDR3 reads CASRYLRGPGANVLTF. The CDR3 nucleotides are TGTGCCAGCAGATACCTCAGGGGGCCCGGGGCCAACGTCCTGACTTTC.

This clone was seen a handful of times. Here the CDR3 DNA reads TGCGCCAGCACCCCGGACAGGGGGTTTGGCAATCAGCCCCAGCATTTT. Translated, it gives CASTPDRGFGNQPQHF. The chain couples TRBV10-2 to TRBJ1-5, with TRBD1 matching over 10 bases. Trimming took 7 bases from V and 2 from J; bases not matched to a gene: 8. In germline, CDR1 is WSHSY, CDR2 SAAADI. The CDR3 is made up of 16 amino acids.

This rearrangement joins TRBV30 to TRBJ2-7; TRBD1 is a possible D gene (5 bases). Trimming took off 5 bases at V and 1 base at J, with 9 bases between the two ends. The germline gives CDR1 GTSNPN, CDR2 SVGIG (reference sequence). The CDR3 is made up of 12 amino acids. The CDR3 DNA reads TGTGCCTGGCGGACACTTTCCTACGAGCAGTACTTC. Translated: CAWRTLSYEQYF.

The chain has TRBV29-1 and TRBJ2-1; D perhaps matches TRBD2 (5 bases). Deletions cut 8 bases from V and 5 bases from J, with 16 bases between. The CDR3 length is 13 residues. Germline V CDR1 and CDR2: SQVTM, ANQGSEA. The chain's CDR3 is CSPTRDPNNEQFF. Here the CDR3 DNA reads TGCAGCCCCACCCGGGATCCTAACAATGAGCAGTTCTTC.

This clone was counted between two and nine times. The chain links TRBV27 to TRBJ2-1; 12 nucleotides line up with TRBD2. The CDR3 extends over 17 amino acids. Germline V lookup: CDR1 MNHEY, CDR2 SMNVEV (reference sequence). Trimming at V came to 1 base and at J to 6 bases, leaving 7 bases not matched to a gene. CDR3 loop: CASSLYWLAGGGNEQFF. As DNA, the CDR3 is TGTGCCAGCAGTTTATATTGGCTAGCGGGAGGGGGCAATGAGCAGTTCTTC.

In its sample, this clone was seen once. This chain joins TRBV7-6 and TRBJ2-3; the D is unclear. V lost 5 bases to trimming and J lost 4 bases, with 13 bases between them. Germline CDR1 and CDR2: SGHVS and FNYEAQ. The CDR3 contains 14 residues. The CDR3 loop reads CASSRLFSADTQYF. CDR3 in DNA: TGTGCCAGCAGCCGCCTATTTTCTGCAGATACGCAGTATTTT.

This clone has only one observation. The chain links TRBV30 to TRBJ1-2; D is perhaps TRBD1 (6 bases). Looked up from germline, CDR1 is GTSNPN and CDR2 is SVGIG (reference sequence). This CDR3 is 13 amino acids long. The V end lost 2 bases, the J end lost 8 bases, and 15 bases lay between the germline ends. The CDR3 nucleotides are TGTGCCTGGAGTAGAACAGGGTGGGGCGGCTACACCTTC. This encodes CAWSRTGWGGYTF.

The chain employs TRBV7-2 and TRBJ1-1, with D possibly TRBD1 on 6 matching bases. CDR3 length: 15 amino acids. Germline values: CDR1 SGHTA, CDR2 FQGNSA. Trimming stripped 3 bases from V and 0 bases from J, with 11 bases between. CDR3 sequence reads: CASSLVEGVNTEAFF. CDR3 coding DNA: TGTGCCAGCAGCTTGGTAGAGGGGGTGAACACTGAAGCTTTCTTT.